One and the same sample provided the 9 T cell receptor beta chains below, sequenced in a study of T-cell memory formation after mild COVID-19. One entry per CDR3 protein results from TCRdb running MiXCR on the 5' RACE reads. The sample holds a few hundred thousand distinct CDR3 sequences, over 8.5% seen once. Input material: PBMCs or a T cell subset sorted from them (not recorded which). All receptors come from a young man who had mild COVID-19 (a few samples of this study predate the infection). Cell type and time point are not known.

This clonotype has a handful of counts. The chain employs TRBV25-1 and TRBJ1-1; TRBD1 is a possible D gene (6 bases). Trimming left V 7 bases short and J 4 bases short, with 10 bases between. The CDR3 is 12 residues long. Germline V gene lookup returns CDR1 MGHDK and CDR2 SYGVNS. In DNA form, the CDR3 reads TGTGCCAGCATGGAGACAGGCACTGAAGCTTTCTTT. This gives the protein CASMETGTEAFF.

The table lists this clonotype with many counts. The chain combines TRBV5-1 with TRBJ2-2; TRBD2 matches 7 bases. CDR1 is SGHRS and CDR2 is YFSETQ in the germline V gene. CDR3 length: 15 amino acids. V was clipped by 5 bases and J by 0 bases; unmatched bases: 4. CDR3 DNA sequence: TGCGCCAGCAGTTCTAGCGGCGCGAACACCGGGGAGCTGTTTTTT. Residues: CASSSSGANTGELFF.

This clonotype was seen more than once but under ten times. This CDR3 reads CASSLGPVGDTQYF. The CDR3 region has the DNA TGCGCCAGCAGCTTGGGTCCGGTAGGGGATACGCAGTATTTT. V usage is TRBV5-1 and J usage is TRBJ2-3; D remains unclear. V lost 0 bases and J 6 bases, leaving 11 bases between the germline ends. Germline V lookup: CDR1 SGHRS, CDR2 YFSETQ. This CDR3 is 14 amino acids long.

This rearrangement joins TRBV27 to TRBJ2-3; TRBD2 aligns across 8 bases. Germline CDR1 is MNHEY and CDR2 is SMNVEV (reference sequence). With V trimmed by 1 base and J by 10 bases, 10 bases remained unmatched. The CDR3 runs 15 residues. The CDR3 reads CASSLYLAGAGAQYF. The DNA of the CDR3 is TGTGCCAGCAGTTTATACCTAGCGGGCGCCGGTGCGCAGTATTTT.

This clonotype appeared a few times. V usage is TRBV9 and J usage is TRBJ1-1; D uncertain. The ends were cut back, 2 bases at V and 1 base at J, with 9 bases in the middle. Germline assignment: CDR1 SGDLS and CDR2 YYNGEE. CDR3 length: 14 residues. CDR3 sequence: CASSVSTANTEAFF. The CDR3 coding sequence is TGTGCCAGCAGCGTTTCGACCGCGAACACTGAAGCTTTCTTT.

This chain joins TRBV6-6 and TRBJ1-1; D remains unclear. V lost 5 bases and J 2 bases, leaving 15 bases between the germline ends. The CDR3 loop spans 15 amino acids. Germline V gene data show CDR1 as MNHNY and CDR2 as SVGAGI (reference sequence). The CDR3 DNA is TGTGCCAGCAGTCCTGGCGGCGCAGGCAACACTGAAGCTTTCTTT. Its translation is CASSPGGAGNTEAFF.

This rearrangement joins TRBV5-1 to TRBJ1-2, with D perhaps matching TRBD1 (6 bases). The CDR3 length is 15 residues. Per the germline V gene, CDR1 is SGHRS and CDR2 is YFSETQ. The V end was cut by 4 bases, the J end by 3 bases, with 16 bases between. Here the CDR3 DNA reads TGCGCCAGCAGCCTAACGACAGGAGGGGACTATGGCTACACCTTC. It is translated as CASSLTTGGDYGYTF.

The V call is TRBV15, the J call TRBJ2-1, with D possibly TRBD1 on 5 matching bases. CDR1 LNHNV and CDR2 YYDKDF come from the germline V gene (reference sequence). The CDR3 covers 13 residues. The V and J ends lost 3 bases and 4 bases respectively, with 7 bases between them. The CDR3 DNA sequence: TGTGCCACCAGCAGGACAGTTTACAATGAGCAGTTCTTC. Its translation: CATSRTVYNEQFF.

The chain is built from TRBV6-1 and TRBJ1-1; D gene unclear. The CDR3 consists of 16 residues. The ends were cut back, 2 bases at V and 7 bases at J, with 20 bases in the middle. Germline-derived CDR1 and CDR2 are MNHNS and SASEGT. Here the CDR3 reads CASSEPNQALWSEAFF. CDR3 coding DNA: TGTGCCAGCAGTGAACCAAATCAAGCCCTATGGAGTGAAGCTTTCTTT.